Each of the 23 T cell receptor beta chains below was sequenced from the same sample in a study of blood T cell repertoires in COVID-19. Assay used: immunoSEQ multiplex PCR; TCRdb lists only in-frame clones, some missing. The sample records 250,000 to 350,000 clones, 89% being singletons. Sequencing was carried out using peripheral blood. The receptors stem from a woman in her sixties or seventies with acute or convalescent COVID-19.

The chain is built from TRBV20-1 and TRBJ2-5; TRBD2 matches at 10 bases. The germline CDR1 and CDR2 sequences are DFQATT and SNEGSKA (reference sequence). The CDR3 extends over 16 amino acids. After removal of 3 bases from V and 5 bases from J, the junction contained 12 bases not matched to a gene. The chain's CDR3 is CSASGFLAGDSETQYF. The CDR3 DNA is TGCAGTGCTAGTGGATTCCTAGCGGGAGACTCGGAGACCCAGTACTTC.

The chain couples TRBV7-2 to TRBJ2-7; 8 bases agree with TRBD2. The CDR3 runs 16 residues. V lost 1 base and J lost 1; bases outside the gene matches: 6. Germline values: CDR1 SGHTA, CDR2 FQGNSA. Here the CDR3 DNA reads TGTGCCAGCAGCTTAGTAATTGGACTAGCATCCTACGAGCAGTACTTC. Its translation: CASSLVIGLASYEQYF.

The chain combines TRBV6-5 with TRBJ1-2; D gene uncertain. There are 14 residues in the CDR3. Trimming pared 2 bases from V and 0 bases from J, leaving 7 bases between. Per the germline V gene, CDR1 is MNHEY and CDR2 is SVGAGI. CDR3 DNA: TGTGCCAGCAGTTACGACATACCTAACTATGGCTACACCTTC. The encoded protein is CASSYDIPNYGYTF.

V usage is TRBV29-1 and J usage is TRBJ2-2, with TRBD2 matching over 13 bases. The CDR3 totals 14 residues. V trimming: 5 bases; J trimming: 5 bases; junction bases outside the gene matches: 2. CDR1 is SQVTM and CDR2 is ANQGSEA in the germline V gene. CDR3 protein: CSVRTSGSTGELFF. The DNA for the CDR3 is TGCAGCGTTCGGACTAGCGGGAGTACCGGGGAGCTGTTTTTT.

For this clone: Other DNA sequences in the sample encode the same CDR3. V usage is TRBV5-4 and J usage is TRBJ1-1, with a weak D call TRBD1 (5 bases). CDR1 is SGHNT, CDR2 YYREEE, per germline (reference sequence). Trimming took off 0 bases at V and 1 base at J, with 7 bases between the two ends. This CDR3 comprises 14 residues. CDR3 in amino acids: CASSLAGGNTEAFF. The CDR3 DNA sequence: TGTGCCAGCAGCTTGGCGGGGGGGAACACTGAAGCTTTCTTT.

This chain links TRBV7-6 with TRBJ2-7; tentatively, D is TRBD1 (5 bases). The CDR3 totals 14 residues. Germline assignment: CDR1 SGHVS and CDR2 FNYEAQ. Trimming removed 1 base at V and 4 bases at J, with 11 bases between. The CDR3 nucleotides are TGTGCCAGCAGCTTAGGCGGCAGGGAATACGAGCAGTACTTC. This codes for CASSLGGREYEQYF.

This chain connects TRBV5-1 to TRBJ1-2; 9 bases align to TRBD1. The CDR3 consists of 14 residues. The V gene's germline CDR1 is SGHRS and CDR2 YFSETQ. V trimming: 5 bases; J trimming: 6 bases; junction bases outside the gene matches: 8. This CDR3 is CASSPGQGGDGYTF. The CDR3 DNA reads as TGCGCCAGCAGTCCGGGACAGGGTGGTGATGGCTACACCTTC.

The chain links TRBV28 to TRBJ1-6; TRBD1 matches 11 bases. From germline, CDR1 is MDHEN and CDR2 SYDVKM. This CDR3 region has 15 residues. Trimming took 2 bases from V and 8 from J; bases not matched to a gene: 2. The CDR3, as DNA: TGTGCCAGCAGTTTACCGGACAGGGGGCATTCACCCCTCCACTTT. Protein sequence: CASSLPDRGHSPLHF.

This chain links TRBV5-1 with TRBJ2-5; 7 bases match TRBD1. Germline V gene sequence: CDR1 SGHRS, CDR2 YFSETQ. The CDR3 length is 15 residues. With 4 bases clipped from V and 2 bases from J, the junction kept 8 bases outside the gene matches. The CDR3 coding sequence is TGCGCCAGCAGCCCGGGACAGAGCCCGCAAGAGACCCAGTACTTC. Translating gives CASSPGQSPQETQYF.

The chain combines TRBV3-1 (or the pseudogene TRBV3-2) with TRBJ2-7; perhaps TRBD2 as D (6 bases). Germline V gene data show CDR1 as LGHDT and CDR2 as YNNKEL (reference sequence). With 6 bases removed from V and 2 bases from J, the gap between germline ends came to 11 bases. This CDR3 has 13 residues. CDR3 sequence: CASRGGVTYEQYF. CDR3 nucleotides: TGTGCCAGCAGAGGAGGGGTCACCTACGAGCAGTACTTC.

The CDR3 spells CASSSMYGYTF. In DNA, the CDR3 is TGTGCCAGCAGTTCTATGTATGGCTACACCTTC. The chain couples TRBV12-3 or TRBV12-4 to TRBJ1-2; D is ambiguous. The V gene lost 4 bases and the J gene lost 5 bases, with 5 bases spanning the gap. The CDR3 length is 11 residues.

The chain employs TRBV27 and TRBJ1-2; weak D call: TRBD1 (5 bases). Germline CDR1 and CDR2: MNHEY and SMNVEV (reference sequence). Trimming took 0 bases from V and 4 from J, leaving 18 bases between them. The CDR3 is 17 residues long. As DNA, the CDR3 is TGTGCCAGCAGTTTATCGGGTAGTGGGGCCAGGGCCTATGGCTACACCTTC. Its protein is CASSLSGSGARAYGYTF.

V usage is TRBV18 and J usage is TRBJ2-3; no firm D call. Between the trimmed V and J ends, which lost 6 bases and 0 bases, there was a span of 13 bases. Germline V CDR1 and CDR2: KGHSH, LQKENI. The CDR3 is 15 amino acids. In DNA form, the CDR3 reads TGTGCCAGCTCCCTCATGGTAGCTAGCACAGATACGCAGTATTTT. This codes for CASSLMVASTDTQYF.

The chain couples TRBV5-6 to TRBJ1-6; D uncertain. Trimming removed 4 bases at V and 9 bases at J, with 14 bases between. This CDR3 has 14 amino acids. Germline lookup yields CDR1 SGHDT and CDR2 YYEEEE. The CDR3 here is CASSPGVSGSPLHF. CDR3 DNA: TGTGCCAGCAGCCCCGGGGTGTCCGGTTCACCCCTCCACTTT.

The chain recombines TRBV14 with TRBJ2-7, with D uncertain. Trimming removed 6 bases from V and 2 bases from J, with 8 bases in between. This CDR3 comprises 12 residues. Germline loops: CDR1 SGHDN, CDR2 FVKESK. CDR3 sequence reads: CASSLLPYEQYF. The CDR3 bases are TGTGCCAGCAGTCTCCTTCCCTACGAGCAGTACTTC.

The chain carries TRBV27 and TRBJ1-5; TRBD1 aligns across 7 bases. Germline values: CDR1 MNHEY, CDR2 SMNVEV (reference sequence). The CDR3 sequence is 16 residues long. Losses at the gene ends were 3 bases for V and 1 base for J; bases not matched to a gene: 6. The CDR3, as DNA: TGTGCCAGCAGTTTTGGGTCGACAGGGAGCAATCAGCCCCAGCATTTT. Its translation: CASSFGSTGSNQPQHF.

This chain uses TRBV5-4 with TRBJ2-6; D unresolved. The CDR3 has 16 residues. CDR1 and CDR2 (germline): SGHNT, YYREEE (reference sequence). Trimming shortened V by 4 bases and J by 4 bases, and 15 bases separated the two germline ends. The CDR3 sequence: CASSPNPYGGANVLTF. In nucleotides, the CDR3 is TGTGCCAGCAGCCCGAACCCCTACGGGGGGGCCAACGTCCTGACTTTC.

CDR3 residues: CAASGLSYEQYF. For the CDR3, the DNA is TGTGCCGCTAGCGGTCTCTCCTACGAGCAGTACTTC. The rearrangement uses TRBV28 and TRBJ2-7, with 7 positions matching TRBD2. The ends lost 11 bases at V and 0 bases at J; junction bases unmatched: 4. The CDR3 spans 12 residues. Germline lookup yields CDR1 MDHEN and CDR2 SYDVKM.

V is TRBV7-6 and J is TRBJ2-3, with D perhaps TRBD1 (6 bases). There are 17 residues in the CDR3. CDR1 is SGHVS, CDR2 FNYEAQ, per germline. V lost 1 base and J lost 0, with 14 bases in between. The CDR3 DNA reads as TGTGCCAGCAGCTTAGGGGGACAACGATCTAGCACAGATACGCAGTATTTT. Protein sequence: CASSLGGQRSSTDTQYF. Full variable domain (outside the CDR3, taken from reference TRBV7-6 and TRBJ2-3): GAGVSQSPRYKVTKRGQDVALRCDPISGHVSLYWYRQALGQGPEFLTYFNYEAQQDKSGLPNDRFSAERPEGSISTLTIQRTEQRDSAMYRCASSLGGQRSSTDTQYFGPGTRLTVL.

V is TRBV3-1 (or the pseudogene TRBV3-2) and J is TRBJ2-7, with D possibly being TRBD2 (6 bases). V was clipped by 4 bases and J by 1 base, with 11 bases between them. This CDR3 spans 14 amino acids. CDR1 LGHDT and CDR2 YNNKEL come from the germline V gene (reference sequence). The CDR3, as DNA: TGTGCCAGCAGCCGGGGGGTCTCATCCTACGAGCAGTACTTC. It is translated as CASSRGVSSYEQYF.

In DNA form, the CDR3 reads TGTGCCAGCAGCCCCTCCCCCGTCGGGTTAACAGATACGCAGTATTTT. Translated: CASSPSPVGLTDTQYF. The chain links TRBV9 to TRBJ2-3; D unclear. The CDR3 has 16 residues. V was cut by 4 bases and J by 3 bases, with 18 bases left in between. Germline CDR1 is SGDLS and CDR2 is YYNGEE.

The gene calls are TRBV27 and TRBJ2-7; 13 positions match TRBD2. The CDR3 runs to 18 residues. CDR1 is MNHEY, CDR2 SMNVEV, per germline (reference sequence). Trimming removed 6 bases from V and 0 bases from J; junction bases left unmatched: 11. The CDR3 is CASSQWGLAGRNSYEQYF. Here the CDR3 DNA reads TGTGCCAGCAGCCAGTGGGGACTAGCGGGAAGGAACTCCTACGAGCAGTACTTC.

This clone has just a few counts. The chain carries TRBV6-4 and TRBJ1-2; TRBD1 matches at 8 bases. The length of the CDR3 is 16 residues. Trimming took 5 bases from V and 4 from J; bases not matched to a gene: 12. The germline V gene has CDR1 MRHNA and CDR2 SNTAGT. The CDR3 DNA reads TGTGCCAGCAGTCATTCGACAGGGGCCCAGATCTATGGCTACACCTTC. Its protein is CASSHSTGAQIYGYTF.